This T cell receptor (beta chain) stems from a study of blood T cell repertoires in COVID-19. Background on the study: Both acute and convalescent COVID-19 samples were obtained from the United States, Italy and Spain. In each case, the material was cDNA or gDNA derived from T cells, B-cell-depleted T cells, or PBMCs.

The V and J ends lost 4 bases and 3 bases, in that order; junction bases with no gene match: 1. The germline CDR1 and CDR2 sequences are SNHLY and FYNNEI. This CDR3 is 14 amino acids long. Seattle-derived patients entered the study during active infection and were followed longitudinally. In the source study's methods: Nucleated cell number was recorded as an estimate derived from reference gene primer amplification. The data were produced by immunoSEQ multiplex PCR, yet TCRdb's version contains in-frame clones alone and is incomplete. V and J calls and clone size are as listed in that table; D and trimming were resolved from the DNA. Found here are about 210,000 clones, roughly 80% of them singletons; the top ten hold approximately 8%.

The source material was peripheral blood. The V and J genes are TRBV2 and TRBJ1-2; 11 nucleotides align to TRBD1. This sequence was found in a woman of 80 years or more with COVID-19, enrolled during active disease. CDR3 amino acids: CASSGDRGYYGYTF. CDR3 bases: TGTGCCAGCAGTGGGGACAGGGGGTACTATGGCTACACCTTC.